This is a list of T cell receptor beta chains from one sample in a study of T cell responses to AZD1222 COVID-19 vaccine. Produced via immunoSEQ multiplex PCR; TCRdb's table is partial and in-frame only. The data contain about 85,000 clones, around nine tenths of them singletons. The material was peripheral blood, obtained on day 0 of AZD1222 vaccination. The receptor set was obtained from an adult in good health. The CDR3 runs from the conserved cysteine through the conserved F or W. The D gene is left open where the match is weak.

V gene: TRBV24-1; J gene: TRBJ1-2; D gene: TRBD1; CDR3 protein: CATSDNRGGGYTF; CDR3 DNA: TGTGCCACCAGTGACAACAGGGGAGGTGGCTACACCTTC
V gene: TRBV9; J gene: TRBJ2-2; D gene: -; CDR3 protein: CASSPTDRNTGELFF; CDR3 DNA: TGTGCCAGCAGCCCCACGGACAGAAACACCGGGGAGCTGTTTTTT
V gene: TRBV5-1; J gene: TRBJ1-6; D gene: TRBD1; CDR3 protein: CASSLGSGGNNSPLHF; CDR3 DNA: TGCGCCAGCAGCTTGGGGTCAGGGGGCAATAATTCACCCCTCCACTTT
V gene: TRBV2; J gene: TRBJ2-4; D gene: TRBD1; CDR3 protein: CASSGDRGAKNIQYF; CDR3 DNA: TGTGCCAGCAGCGGGGACAGGGGTGCCAAAAACATTCAGTACTTC
V gene: TRBV28; J gene: TRBJ2-7; D gene: -; CDR3 protein: CASSLGADYEQYF; CDR3 DNA: TGTGCCAGCAGTTTAGGGGCCGACTACGAGCAGTACTTC
V gene: TRBV4-3; J gene: TRBJ2-7; D gene: TRBD1; CDR3 protein: CASSQDLGGTYEQYF; CDR3 DNA: TGCGCCAGCAGCCAAGATCTAGGGGGCACATACGAGCAGTACTTC
V gene: TRBV4-1; J gene: TRBJ2-2; D gene: TRBD1; CDR3 protein: CASSQAWTGRRRELFF; CDR3 DNA: TGCGCCAGCAGCCAAGCATGGACAGGGAGGCGCCGGGAGCTGTTTTTT
V gene: TRBV7-2; J gene: TRBJ2-5; D gene: TRBD1; CDR3 protein: CASSYGQGYQETQYF; CDR3 DNA: TGTGCCAGCAGTTACGGACAGGGATACCAAGAGACCCAGTACTTC
V gene: TRBV19; J gene: TRBJ2-2; D gene: -; CDR3 protein: CASSSSGAGELFF; CDR3 DNA: TGTGCCAGTAGTTCCTCGGGCGCCGGGGAGCTGTTTTTT
V gene: TRBV6-5; J gene: TRBJ1-2; D gene: -; CDR3 protein: CASSYSGLANYGYTF; CDR3 DNA: TGTGCCAGCAGTTACTCGGGATTAGCTAACTATGGCTACACCTTC
V gene: TRBV19; J gene: TRBJ1-2; D gene: TRBD1; CDR3 protein: CASQPTGPGNYGYTF; CDR3 DNA: TGTGCCAGTCAACCGACAGGGCCGGGAAACTATGGCTACACCTTC